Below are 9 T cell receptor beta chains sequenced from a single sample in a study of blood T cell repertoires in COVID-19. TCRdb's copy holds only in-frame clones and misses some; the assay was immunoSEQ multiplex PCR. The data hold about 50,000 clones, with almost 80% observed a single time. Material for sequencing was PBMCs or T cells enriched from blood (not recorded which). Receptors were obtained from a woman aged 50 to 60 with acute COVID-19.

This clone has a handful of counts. DNA of the CDR3: TGTGCCAGCAGCCCTACTTCTAGGGGCAATGAGCAGTTCTTC. Protein sequence: CASSPTSRGNEQFF. The chain employs TRBV7-9 and TRBJ2-1; maybe TRBD1 (5 bases). Trimming removed 5 bases from V and 6 bases from J, with 14 bases in between. The germline gives CDR1 SEHNR, CDR2 FQNEAQ (reference sequence). The length of the CDR3 is 14 residues.

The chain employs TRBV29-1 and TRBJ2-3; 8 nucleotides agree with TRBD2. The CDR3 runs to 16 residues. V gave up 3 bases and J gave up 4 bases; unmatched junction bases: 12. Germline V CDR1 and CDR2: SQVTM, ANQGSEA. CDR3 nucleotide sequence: TGCAGCGTTGAGAGTGGGGGATGGACTAGCCCAGATACGCAGTATTTT. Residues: CSVESGGWTSPDTQYF.

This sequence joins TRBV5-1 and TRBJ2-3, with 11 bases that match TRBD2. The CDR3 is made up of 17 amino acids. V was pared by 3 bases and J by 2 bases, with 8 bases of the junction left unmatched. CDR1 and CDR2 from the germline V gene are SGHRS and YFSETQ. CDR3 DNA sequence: TGCGCCAGCAGCTCCAAACTAGCGGGGGCGACCACAGATACGCAGTATTTT. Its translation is CASSSKLAGATTDTQYF.

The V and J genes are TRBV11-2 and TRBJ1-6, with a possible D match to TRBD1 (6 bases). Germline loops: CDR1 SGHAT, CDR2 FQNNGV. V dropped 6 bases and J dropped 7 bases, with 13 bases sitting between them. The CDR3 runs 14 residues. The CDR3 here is CASSLGQMNSPLHF. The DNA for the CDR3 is TGTGCCAGCAGTCTCGGACAGATGAATTCACCCCTCCACTTT.

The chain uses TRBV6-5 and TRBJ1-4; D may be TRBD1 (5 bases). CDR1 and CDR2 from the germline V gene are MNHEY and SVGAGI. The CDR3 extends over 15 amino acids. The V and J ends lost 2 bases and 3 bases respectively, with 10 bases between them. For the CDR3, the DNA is TGTGCCAGCAGTTACCAGCAGGGTCCTAATGAAAAACTGTTTTTT. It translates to CASSYQQGPNEKLFF.

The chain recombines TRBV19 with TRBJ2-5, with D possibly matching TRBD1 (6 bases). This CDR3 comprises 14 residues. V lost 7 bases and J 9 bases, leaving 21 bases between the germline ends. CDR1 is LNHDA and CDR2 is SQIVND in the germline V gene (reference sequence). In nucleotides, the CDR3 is TGTGCCAGTACCCGGACTCGCGGTAGGGGGTCCCAGTACTTC. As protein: CASTRTRGRGSQYF. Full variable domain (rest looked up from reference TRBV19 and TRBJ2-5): DGGITQSPKYLFRKEGQNVTLSCEQNLNHDAMYWYRQDPGQGLRLIYYSQIVNDFQKGDIAEGYSVSREKKESFPLTVTSAQKNPTAFYLCASTRTRGRGSQYFGPGTRLLVL.

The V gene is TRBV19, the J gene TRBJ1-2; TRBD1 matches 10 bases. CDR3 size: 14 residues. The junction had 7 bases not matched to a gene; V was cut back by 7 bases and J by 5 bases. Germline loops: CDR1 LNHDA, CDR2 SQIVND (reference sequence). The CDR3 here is CASMRQGAWYGYTF. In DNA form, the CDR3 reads TGTGCCAGTATGCGACAGGGGGCATGGTATGGCTACACCTTC.

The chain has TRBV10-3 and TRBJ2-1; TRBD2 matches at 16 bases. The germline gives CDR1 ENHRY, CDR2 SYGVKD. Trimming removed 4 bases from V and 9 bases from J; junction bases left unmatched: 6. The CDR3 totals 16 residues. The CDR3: CAISAGTSGGATEQFF. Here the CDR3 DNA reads TGTGCCATCAGTGCCGGGACTAGCGGGGGGGCGACTGAGCAGTTCTTC.

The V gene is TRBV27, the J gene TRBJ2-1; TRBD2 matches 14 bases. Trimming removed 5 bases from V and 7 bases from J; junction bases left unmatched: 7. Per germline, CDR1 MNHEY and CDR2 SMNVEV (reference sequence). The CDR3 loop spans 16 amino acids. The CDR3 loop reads CASSKWTSGGLNEQFF. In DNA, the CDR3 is TGTGCCAGCAGTAAATGGACTAGCGGGGGGTTGAATGAGCAGTTCTTC.